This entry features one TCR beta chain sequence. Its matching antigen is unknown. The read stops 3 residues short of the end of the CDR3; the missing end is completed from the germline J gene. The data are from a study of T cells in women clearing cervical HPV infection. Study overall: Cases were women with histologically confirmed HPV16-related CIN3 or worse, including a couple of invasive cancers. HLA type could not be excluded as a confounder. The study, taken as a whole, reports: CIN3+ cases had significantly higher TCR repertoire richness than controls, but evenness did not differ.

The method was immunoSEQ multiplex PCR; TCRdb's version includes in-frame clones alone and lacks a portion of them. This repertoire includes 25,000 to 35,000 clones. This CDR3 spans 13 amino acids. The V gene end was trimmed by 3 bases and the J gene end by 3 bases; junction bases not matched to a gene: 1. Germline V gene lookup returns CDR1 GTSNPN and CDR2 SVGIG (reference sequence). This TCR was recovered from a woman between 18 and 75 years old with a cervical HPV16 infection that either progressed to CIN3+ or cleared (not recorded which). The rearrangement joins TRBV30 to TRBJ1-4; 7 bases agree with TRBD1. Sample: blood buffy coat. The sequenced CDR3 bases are TGTGCCTGGAGGACAGGGCCTAATGAAAAA. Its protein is CAWRTGPNEK. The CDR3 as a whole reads CAWRTGPNEKLFF. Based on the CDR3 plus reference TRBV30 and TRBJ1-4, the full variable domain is SQTIHQWPATLVQPVGSPLSLECTVEGTSNPNLYWYRQAAGRGLQLLFYSVGIGQISSEVPQNLSASRPQDRQFILSSKKLLLSDSGFYLCAWRTGPNEKLFFGSGTQLSVL.